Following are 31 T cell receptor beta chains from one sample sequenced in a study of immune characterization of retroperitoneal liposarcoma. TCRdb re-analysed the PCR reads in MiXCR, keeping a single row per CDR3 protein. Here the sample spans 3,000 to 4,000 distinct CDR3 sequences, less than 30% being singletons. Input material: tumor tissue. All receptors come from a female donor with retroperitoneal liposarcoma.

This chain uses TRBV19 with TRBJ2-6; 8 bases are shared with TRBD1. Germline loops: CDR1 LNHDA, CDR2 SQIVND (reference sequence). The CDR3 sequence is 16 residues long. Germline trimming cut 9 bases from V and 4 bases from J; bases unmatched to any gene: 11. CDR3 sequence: CARVDRGLWGANVLTF. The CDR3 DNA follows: TGTGCCAGGGTTGACAGGGGCCTGTGGGGGGCCAACGTCCTGACTTTC.

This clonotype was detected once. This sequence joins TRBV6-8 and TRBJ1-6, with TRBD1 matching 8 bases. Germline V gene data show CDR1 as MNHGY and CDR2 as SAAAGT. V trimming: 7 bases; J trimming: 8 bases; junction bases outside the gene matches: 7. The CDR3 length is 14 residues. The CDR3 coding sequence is TGTGCCAGCAATCCCACAGGGGGTCATTCACCCCTCCACTTT. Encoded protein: CASNPTGGHSPLHF.

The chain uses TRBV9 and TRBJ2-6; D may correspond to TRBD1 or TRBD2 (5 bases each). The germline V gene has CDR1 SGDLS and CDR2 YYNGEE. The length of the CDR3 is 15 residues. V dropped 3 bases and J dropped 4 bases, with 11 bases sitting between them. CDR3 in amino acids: CASSAHGAGANVLTF. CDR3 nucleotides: TGTGCCAGCAGCGCCCACGGGGCCGGGGCCAACGTCCTGACTTTC.

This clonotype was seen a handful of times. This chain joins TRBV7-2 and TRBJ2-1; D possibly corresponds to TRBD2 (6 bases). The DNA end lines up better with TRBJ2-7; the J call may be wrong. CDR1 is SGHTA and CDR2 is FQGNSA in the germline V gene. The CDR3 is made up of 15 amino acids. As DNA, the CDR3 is TGTGCCAGCAGCTTAGAGATGGGGGGAAACTACGAGCAGTACTTC. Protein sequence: CASSLEMGGNYEQYF.

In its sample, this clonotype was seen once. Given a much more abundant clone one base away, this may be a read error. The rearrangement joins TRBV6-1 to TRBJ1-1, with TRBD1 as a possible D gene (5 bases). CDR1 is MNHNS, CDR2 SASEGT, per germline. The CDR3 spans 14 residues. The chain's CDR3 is CANSEPGLNTEAFF. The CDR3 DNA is TGTGCCAACAGTGAACCAGGGCTAAACACTGAAGCTTTCTTT.

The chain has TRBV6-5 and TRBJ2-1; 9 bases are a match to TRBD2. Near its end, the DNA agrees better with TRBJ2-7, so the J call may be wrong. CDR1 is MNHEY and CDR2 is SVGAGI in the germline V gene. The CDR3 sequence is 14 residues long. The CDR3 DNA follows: TGTGCCAGCGTCCAAGCTAGCGGGGCCTACGAGCAGTACTTC. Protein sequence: CASVQASGAYEQYF.

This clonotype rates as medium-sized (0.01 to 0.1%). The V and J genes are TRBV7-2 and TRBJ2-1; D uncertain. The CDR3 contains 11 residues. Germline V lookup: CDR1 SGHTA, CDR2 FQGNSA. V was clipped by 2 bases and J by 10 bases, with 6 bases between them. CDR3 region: CASSLLNEQFF. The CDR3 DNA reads TGTGCCAGCAGCTTATTGAACGAGCAGTTCTTC.

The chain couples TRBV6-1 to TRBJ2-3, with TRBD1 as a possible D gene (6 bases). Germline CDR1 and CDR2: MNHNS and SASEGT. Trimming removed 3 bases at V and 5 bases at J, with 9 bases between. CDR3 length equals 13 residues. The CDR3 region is CASSDRGKDTQYF. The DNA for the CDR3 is TGTGCCAGCAGTGATAGGGGGAAAGATACGCAGTATTTT.

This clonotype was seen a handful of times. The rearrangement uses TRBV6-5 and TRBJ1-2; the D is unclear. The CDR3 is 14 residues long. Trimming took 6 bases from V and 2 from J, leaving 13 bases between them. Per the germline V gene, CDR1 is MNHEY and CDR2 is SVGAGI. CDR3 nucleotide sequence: TGTGCCAGCAGGAGTGATTGGCGGAACTATGGCTACACCTTC. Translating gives CASRSDWRNYGYTF.

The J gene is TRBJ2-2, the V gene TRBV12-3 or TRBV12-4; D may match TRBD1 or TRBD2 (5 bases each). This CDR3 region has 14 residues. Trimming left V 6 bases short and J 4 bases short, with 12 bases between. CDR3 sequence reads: CASRFTGGTGELFF. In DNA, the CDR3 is TGTGCCAGCAGATTCACAGGAGGCACCGGGGAGCTGTTTTTT.

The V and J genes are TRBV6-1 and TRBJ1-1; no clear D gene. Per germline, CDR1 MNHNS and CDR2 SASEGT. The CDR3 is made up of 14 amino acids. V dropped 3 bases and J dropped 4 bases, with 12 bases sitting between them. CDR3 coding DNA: TGTGCCAGCAGTGAGCAGCACCCGGGCACTGAAGCTTTCTTT. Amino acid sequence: CASSEQHPGTEAFF.

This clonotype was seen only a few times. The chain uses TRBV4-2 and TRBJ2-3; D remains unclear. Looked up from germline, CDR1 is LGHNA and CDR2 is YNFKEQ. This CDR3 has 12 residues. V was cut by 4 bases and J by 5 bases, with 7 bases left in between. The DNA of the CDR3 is TGTGCCAGCAGCCTTCTCAGAGATACGCAGTATTTT. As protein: CASSLLRDTQYF.

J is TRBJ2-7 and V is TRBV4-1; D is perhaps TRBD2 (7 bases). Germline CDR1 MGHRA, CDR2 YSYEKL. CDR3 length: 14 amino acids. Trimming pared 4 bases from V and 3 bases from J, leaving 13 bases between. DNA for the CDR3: TGCGCCAGCAGCCTTGAGGGAGGGGGCTACGAGCAGTACTTC. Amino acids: CASSLEGGGYEQYF.

CDR3 nucleotides: TGCGCCAGCAGCCCAAGCGGGAAGGGTAACAATGAGCAGTTCTTC. It encodes CASSPSGKGNNEQFF. The V and J genes are TRBV4-1 and TRBJ2-1; 7 bases are a match to TRBD2. The J segment lost 5 bases and the V segment lost 4 bases, leaving 8 bases of the junction unmatched. The length of the CDR3 is 15 residues. Germline CDR1 is MGHRA and CDR2 is YSYEKL.

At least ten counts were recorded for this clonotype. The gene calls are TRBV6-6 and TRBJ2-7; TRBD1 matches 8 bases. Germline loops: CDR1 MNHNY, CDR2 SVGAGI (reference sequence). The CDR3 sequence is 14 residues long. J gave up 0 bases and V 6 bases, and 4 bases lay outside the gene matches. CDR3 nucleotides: TGTGCCAGCAGCCGACAGGGGTCCTCCTACGAGCAGTACTTC. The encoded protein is CASSRQGSSYEQYF.

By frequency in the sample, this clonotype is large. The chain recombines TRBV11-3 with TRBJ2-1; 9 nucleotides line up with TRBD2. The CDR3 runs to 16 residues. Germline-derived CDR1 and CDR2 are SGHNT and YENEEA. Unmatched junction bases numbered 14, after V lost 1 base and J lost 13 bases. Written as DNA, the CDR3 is TGTGCCAGCAGCTTAGTTGTGCGGGAGGGCCGAGAGACCCAGTTCTTC. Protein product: CASSLVVREGRETQFF.

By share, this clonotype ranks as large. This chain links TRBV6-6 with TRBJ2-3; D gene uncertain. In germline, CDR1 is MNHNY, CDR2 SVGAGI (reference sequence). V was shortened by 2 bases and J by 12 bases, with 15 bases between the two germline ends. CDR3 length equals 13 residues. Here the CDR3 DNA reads TGTGCCAGCAGTTACGACACTCTCGAGACCCAGTATTTT. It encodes CASSYDTLETQYF.

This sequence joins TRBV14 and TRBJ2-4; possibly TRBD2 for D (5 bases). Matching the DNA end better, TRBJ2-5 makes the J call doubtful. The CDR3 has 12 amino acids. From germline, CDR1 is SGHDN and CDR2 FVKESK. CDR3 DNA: TGTGCCAGCAGTCCGACTGGGAGGACCCAGTACTTC. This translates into CASSPTGRTQYF.

As DNA, the CDR3 is TGTGCCAGCAGCTTAGCTCTTTACAATGAGCAGTTCTTC. This codes for CASSLALYNEQFF. The gene calls are TRBV11-2 and TRBJ2-1; D is uncertain. Trimming removed 1 base from V and 4 bases from J, with 5 bases in between. Looked up from germline, CDR1 is SGHAT and CDR2 is FQNNGV. The CDR3 totals 13 residues.

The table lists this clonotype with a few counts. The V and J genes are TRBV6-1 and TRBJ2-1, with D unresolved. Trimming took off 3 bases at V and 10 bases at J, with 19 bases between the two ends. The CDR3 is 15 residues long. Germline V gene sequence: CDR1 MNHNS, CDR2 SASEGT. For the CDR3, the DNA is TGTGCCAGCAGTGACGGACCGCCTGGCCTCTACGAGCAGTTCTTC. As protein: CASSDGPPGLYEQFF.

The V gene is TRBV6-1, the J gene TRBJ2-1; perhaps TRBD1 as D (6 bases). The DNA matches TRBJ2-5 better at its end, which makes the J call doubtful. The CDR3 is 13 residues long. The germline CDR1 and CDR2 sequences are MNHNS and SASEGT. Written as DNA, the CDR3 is TGTGCCAGCAGTGGAGGGGGAAGAGAGACCCAGTACTTC. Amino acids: CASSGGGRETQYF.

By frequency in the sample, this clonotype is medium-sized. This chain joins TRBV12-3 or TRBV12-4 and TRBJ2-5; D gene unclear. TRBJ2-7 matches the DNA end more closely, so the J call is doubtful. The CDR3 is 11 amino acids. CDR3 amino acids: CASSFHYEQYF. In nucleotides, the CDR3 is TGTGCCAGCAGTTTCCACTACGAGCAGTACTTC.

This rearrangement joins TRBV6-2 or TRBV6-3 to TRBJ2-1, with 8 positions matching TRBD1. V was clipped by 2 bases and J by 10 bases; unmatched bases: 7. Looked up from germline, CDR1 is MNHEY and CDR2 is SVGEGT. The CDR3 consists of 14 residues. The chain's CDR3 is CASSYQGAGDEQFF. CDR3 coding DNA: TGTGCCAGCAGTTACCAGGGGGCCGGAGACGAGCAGTTCTTC.

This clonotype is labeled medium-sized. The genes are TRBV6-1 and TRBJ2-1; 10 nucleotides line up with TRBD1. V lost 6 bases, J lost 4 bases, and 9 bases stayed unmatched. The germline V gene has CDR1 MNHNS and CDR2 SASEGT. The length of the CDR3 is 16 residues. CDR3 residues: CASRLIRDRGYNEQFF. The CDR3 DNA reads TGTGCCAGCAGGCTAATCCGGGACAGGGGATACAATGAGCAGTTCTTC.

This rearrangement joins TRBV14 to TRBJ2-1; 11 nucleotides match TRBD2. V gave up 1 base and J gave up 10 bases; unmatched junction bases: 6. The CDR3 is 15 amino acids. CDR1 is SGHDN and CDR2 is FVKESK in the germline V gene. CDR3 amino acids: CASSQGSGRGHEQFF. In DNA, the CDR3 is TGTGCCAGCAGCCAAGGTAGCGGGAGGGGACACGAGCAGTTCTTC. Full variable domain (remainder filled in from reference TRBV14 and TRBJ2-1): EAGVTQFPSHSVIEKGQTVTLRCDPISGHDNLYWYRRVMGKEIKFLLHFVKESKQDESGMPNNRFLAERTGGTYSTLKVQPAELEDSGVYFCASSQGSGRGHEQFFGPGTRLTVL.

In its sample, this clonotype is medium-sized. CDR3 coding DNA: TGTGCCAGCAGTGGGCTAGCGGGAGTACATGAGCAGTACTTC. Protein: CASSGLAGVHEQYF. The V and J genes are TRBV6-1 and TRBJ2-5, with 10 positions matching TRBD2. The V gene's germline CDR1 is MNHNS and CDR2 SASEGT. The CDR3 is made up of 14 amino acids. Losses at the gene ends were 4 bases for V and 11 bases for J; bases not matched to a gene: 10.

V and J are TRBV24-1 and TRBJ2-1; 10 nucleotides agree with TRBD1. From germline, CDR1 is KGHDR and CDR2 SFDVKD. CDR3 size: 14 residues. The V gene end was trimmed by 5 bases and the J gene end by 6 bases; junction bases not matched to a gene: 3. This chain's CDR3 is CATSGWDRGNEQFF. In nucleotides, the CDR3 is TGTGCCACCAGTGGCTGGGACAGGGGCAATGAGCAGTTCTTC.

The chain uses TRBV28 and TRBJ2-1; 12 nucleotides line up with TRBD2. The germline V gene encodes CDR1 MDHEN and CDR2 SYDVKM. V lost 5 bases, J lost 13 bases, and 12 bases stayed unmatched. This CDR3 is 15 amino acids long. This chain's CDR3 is CASSPPLAGGETQFF. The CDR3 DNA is TGTGCCAGCAGTCCCCCACTAGCGGGAGGAGAGACCCAGTTCTTC.

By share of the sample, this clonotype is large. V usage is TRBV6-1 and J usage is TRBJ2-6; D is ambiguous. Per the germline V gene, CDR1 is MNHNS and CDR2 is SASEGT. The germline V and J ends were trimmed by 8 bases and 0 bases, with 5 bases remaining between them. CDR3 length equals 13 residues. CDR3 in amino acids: CASVSSGANVLTF. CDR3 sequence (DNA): TGTGCCAGCGTAAGCTCTGGGGCCAACGTCCTGACTTTC.

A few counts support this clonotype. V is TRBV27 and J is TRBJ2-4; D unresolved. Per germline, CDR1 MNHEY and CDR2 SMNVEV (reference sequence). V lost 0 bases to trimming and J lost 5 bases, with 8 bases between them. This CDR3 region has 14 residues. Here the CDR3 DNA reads TGTGCCAGCAGTTTATCCCACAGCGAAAACATTCAGTACTTC. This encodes CASSLSHSENIQYF.

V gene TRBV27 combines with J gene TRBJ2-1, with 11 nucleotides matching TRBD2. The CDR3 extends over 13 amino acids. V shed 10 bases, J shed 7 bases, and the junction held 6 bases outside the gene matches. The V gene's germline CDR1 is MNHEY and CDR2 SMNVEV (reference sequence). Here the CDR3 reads CATTSGINNEQFF. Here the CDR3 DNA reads TGTGCCACGACTAGCGGGATAAATAATGAGCAGTTCTTC.